This T cell receptor (beta chain) was retrieved from a study of T cell responses to AZD1222 COVID-19 vaccine (dated by TCRdb to about 2021). In terms of the full investigation: Because spike-specific TCR depth and breadth did not differ between the two schedules, AZD1222 recipients who got a second dose at roughly 4 weeks were pooled with those who got a second dose at roughly 12 weeks. Trial participants were enrolled by age into 18-55, 56-69 and 70-plus year subgroups, with about 150, 28 and 57 TCR-sequenced participants respectively. TCR sequencing was performed for roughly 250 trial participants, of whom about 210 were given two doses of AZD1222 and around 25 were given two doses of MenACWY control vaccine.

Trimming takes 2 bases from V and 6 bases from J, and the germline ends sit 11 bases apart. CDR1 and CDR2 are read off the germline V gene (reference sequence) as MNHEY and SMNVEV. Measured from the cysteine to the phenylalanine, the CDR3 is 14 residues long. This entry keeps only the CDR3 DNA: 42 bases, framed from base 1. Explained via the paper, the time point label denotes: baseline before first vaccination. Vaccinee samples came from UK trials COV001 and COV002, including a single-blind randomized controlled phase 2/3 trial of AZD1222 (ChAdOx1 nCoV-19) in healthy adults. Trial participant PBMC samples were collected at day 0 and day 28 after the second dose for TCRbeta chain sequencing. As for this clone: Its antigen is still unknown. Base qualities are missing; no much larger clone stands one base away.

Points the paper makes about the study in general: Reportedly, close to half of the unique spike-specific TCRs recognized epitopes lying outside the regions that are mutated in the B.1.351 and B.1.1.7 variants. After two AZD1222 doses, both the breadth and the depth of spike-specific TCRs were significantly higher than at day 0 and than in MenACWY recipients. Participants were mostly white British, with more females than males. The authors suggested clonal diversity may have been underestimated. Conclusions about previously exposed vaccinees are limited because only six or seven AZD1222 recipients were SARS-CoV-2 seropositive at baseline. In the small 56-69-year group, the increase in depth fell short of significance, most likely because of low power. Vaccine-associated CD4 TCRs spanned the whole spike protein, with dominant responses in regions 160-218 and 743-854. No day 14 peak-response samples were available, so repertoires were characterized only after the peak T cell response.

The CDR3 regions of human TCRbeta chains were analyzed by immunosequencing. The study's processing was this. Repertoire TCRs were checked for matches against a reference library of SARS-CoV-2-specific TCRs that had been generated using the MIRA antigen-specificity platform. Breadth meant the fraction of unique TCRs that were SARS-CoV-2-associated, whereas depth meant the fraction of total T cells that were SARS-CoV-2-associated. Using the MIRA data, each spike-specific TCR was assigned both to the spike region to which the TCR was reactive and to a CD4 or CD8 class. Log10-transformed breadth and depth values were compared by one-way ANOVA with Sidak's multiple comparisons tests. TCRdb provides this immuneACCESS table in a form limited to in-frame rearrangements. Some clones are lacking; in checked studies, under half of them reflect an unresolved V gene, and why the rest are absent is not known. V, J and clone size are those of that table, while D and trimming were read from the DNA. In all, the sample holds about 97,000 clones, and 85% to 90% of those were seen once. The ten largest clones represent under 8.5% of the sample.

This clonotype was obtained from an adult in good health. The chain employs TRBV27 and TRBJ1-5, and possibly TRBD1, on 5 matching bases. This specimen was peripheral blood, taken on day 0 of AZD1222 vaccination. For the CDR3, the sequence is CASSLDGRGQPQHF. Read as DNA, the sequence is TGTGCCAGCAGTTTAGATGGGAGGGGTCAGCCCCAGCATTTT.